A single sample is the source of the 15 T cell receptor beta chains below, sequenced in a study of cytomegalovirus exposure and HLA in healthy donors. The PCR was carried out with 60 Vbeta primers and 13 Jbeta primers. Libraries were prepared by immunoSEQ multiplex PCR; TCRdb keeps only in-frame clonotypes and omits some of them. This sample carries fewer than 200,000 clones, around 83% of them seen once, and the ten largest clones take 1% to 1.5%. Sequencing was performed on PBMCs. The origin of the receptors is a girl aged 2-9 years in good health and CMV-seropositive.

J is TRBJ2-5 and V is TRBV5-1; a possible D gene is TRBD1 (5 bases). The ends were cut back, 3 bases at V and 5 bases at J, with 11 bases in the middle. Germline CDR1 SGHRS, CDR2 YFSETQ. The CDR3 runs 13 residues. CDR3 protein: CASSSWGRETQYF. CDR3 nucleotide sequence: TGCGCCAGCAGCTCGTGGGGCCGGGAGACCCAGTACTTC.

The rearrangement links TRBV6-6 to TRBJ2-3; D is undetermined. Germline CDR1 MNHNY, CDR2 SVGAGI (reference sequence). Trimming took off 4 bases at V and 3 bases at J, with 5 bases between the two ends. The CDR3 covers 12 residues. CDR3 sequence (DNA): TGTGCCAGCAGTTTCGAGACAGATACGCAGTATTTT. It is translated as CASSFETDTQYF.

The chain combines TRBV13 with TRBJ2-1, with D hard to call. The CDR3 totals 13 residues. V lost 4 bases and J 9 bases, leaving 13 bases between the germline ends. Germline V gene data show CDR1 as PRHDT and CDR2 as FYEKMQ (reference sequence). CDR3 nucleotides: TGTGCCAGCAGCTCCCGAGGAGTTGGTGAGCAGTTCTTC. Translating gives CASSSRGVGEQFF.

This chain uses TRBV6-6 with TRBJ2-5; possibly TRBD2 for D (5 bases). Trimming cost V 5 bases and J 2 bases, with 6 bases left between them. Germline V CDR1 and CDR2: MNHNY, SVGAGI (reference sequence). The CDR3 has 12 residues. CDR3 in amino acids: CASSPGQETQYF. Written as DNA, the CDR3 is TGTGCCAGCAGTCCGGGGCAAGAGACCCAGTACTTC.

A note on this clone: Other nucleotide sequences in the sample specify the same CDR3. This rearrangement joins TRBV9 to TRBJ1-1; TRBD1 matches 7 bases. The CDR3 is 13 amino acids. After removal of 3 bases from V and 5 bases from J, the junction contained 4 bases not matched to a gene. Germline V gene sequence: CDR1 SGDLS, CDR2 YYNGEE. CDR3 region: CASSEGAETEAFF. CDR3 DNA sequence: TGTGCCAGCAGCGAGGGGGCTGAAACTGAAGCTTTCTTT.

V gene TRBV7-2 combines with J gene TRBJ1-1, with 7 bases matching TRBD1. Germline CDR1 SGHTA, CDR2 FQGNSA. The CDR3 spans 15 residues. V shed 4 bases, J shed 4 bases, and the junction held 9 bases outside the gene matches. CDR3 loop: CASSSPGTASTEAFF. CDR3 in DNA: TGTGCCAGCAGCTCCCCCGGGACAGCTTCCACTGAAGCTTTCTTT.

The rearrangement joins TRBV5-1 to TRBJ2-1, with TRBD2 matching over 13 bases. The CDR3 has 15 residues. CDR1 and CDR2 from the germline V gene are SGHRS and YFSETQ. After removal of 7 bases from V and 0 bases from J, the junction contained 1 base not matched to a gene. The DNA of the CDR3 is TGCGCCAGCCGGACTAGCGGGAGCTCCTACAATGAGCAGTTCTTC. Translating it yields CASRTSGSSYNEQFF.

The rearrangement joins TRBV6-5 to TRBJ2-3, with 10 bases aligning to TRBD2. The V and J ends lost 3 bases and 4 bases, in that order; junction bases with no gene match: 7. The CDR3 totals 16 residues. CDR1 is MNHEY, CDR2 SVGAGI, per germline. The CDR3 protein is CASSYRLAGVADTQYF. The DNA of the CDR3 is TGTGCCAGCAGTTATCGGCTAGCGGGGGTTGCAGATACGCAGTATTTT.

V gene TRBV11-2 combines with J gene TRBJ1-2; D is undetermined. CDR1 and CDR2 from the germline V gene are SGHAT and FQNNGV. Trimming shortened V by 2 bases and J by 4 bases, and 17 bases separated the two germline ends. The CDR3 has 16 residues. CDR3 sequence (DNA): TGTGCCAGCAGCTTATTGGTAGGAGGAGGGATCTATGGCTACACCTTC. This sequence encodes CASSLLVGGGIYGYTF.

The V gene is TRBV6-5, the J gene TRBJ1-2; D not certain. The CDR3 is 13 amino acids. V was shortened by 4 bases and J by 2 bases, with 8 bases between the two germline ends. Germline values: CDR1 MNHEY, CDR2 SVGAGI. The CDR3 DNA is TGTGCCAGCAGTTCGGGAAAGAACTATGGCTACACCTTC. This gives the protein CASSSGKNYGYTF.

The rearrangement joins TRBV5-1 to TRBJ2-7; D is perhaps TRBD2 (5 bases). Trimming left V 1 base short and J 0 bases short, with 14 bases between. CDR3 length: 16 amino acids. Germline values: CDR1 SGHRS, CDR2 YFSETQ. CDR3 coding DNA: TGCGCCAGCAGCTTGTCACGGGGATGGGCCTCCTACGAGCAGTACTTC. It specifies CASSLSRGWASYEQYF. Full variable domain (rest looked up from reference TRBV5-1 and TRBJ2-7): KAGVTQTPRYLIKTRGQQVTLSCSPISGHRSVSWYQQTPGQGLQFLFEYFSETQRNKGNFPGRFSGRQFSNSRSEMNVSTLELGDSALYLCASSLSRGWASYEQYFGPGTRLTVT.

The rearrangement uses TRBV2 and TRBJ2-7, with a weak D call TRBD1 (6 bases). V was pared by 7 bases and J by 1 base, with 14 bases between. This CDR3 has 14 amino acids. Germline CDR1 reads SNHLY; CDR2 reads FYNNEI. The CDR3 here is CASTGAASSYEQYF. The CDR3 DNA sequence: TGTGCCAGCACAGGGGCAGCTTCATCCTACGAGCAGTACTTC. Drawing the rest from reference TRBV2 and TRBJ2-7, the complete variable domain is EPEVTQTPSHQVTQMGQEVILRCVPISNHLYFYWYRQILGQKVEFLVSFYNNEISEKSEIFDDQFSVERPDGSNFTLKIRSTKLEDSAMYFCASTGAASSYEQYFGPGTRLTVT.

V gene TRBV7-2 combines with J gene TRBJ1-2, with 7 bases identical to TRBD1. CDR3 length: 17 residues. In germline, CDR1 is SGHTA, CDR2 FQGNSA. J was trimmed by 0 bases and V by 6 bases; bases with no gene match: 13. The CDR3, as DNA: TGTGCCAGCAGGGAATCCGTCTGGACAGGAGCTAACTATGGCTACACCTTC. Protein: CASRESVWTGANYGYTF.

This clone was seen only once. The chain recombines TRBV7-3 with TRBJ2-2, with a tentative D call TRBD1 (5 bases). V was shortened by 5 bases and J by 4 bases, with 14 bases between the two germline ends. The length of the CDR3 is 15 residues. From germline, CDR1 is SGHTA and CDR2 FQGTGA. This CDR3 reads CASSPSQGPTGELFF. CDR3 sequence (DNA): TGTGCCAGCAGCCCATCGCAGGGTCCCACCGGGGAGCTGTTTTTT.

The V and J genes are TRBV27 and TRBJ1-1; D possibly corresponds to TRBD1 (6 bases). Germline assignment: CDR1 MNHEY and CDR2 SMNVEV (reference sequence). The V gene lost 2 bases and the J gene lost 1 base, with 14 bases spanning the gap. CDR3 length equals 16 residues. The CDR3 loop reads CASSLHFKGGNTEAFF. Written as DNA, the CDR3 is TGTGCCAGCAGTTTACATTTCAAAGGGGGGAACACTGAAGCTTTCTTT.